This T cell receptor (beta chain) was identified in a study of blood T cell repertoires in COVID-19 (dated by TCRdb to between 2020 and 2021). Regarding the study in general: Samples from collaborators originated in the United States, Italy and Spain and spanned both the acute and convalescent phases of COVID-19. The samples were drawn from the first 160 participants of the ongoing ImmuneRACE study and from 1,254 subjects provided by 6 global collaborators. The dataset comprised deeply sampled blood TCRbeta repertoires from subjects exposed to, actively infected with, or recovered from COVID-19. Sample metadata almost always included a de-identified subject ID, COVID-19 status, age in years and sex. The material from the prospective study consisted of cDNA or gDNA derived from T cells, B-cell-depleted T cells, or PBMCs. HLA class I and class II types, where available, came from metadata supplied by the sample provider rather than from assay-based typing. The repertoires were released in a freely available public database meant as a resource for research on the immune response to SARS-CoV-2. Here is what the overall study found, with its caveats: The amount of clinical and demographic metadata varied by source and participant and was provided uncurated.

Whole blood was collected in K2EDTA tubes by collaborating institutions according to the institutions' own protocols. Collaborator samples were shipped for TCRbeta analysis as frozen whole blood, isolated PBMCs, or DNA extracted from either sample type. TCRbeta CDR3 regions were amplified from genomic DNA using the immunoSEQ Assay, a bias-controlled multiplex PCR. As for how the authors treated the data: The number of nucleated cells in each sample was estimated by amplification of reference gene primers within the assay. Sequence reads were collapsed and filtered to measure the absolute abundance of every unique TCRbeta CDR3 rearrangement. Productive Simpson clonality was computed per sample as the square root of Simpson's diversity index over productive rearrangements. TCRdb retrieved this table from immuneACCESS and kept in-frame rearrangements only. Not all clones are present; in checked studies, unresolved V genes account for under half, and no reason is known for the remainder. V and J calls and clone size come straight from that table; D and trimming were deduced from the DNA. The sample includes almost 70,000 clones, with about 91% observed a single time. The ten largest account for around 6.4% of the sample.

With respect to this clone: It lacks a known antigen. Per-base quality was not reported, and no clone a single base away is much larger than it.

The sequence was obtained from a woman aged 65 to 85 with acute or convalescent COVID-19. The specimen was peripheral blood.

For the CDR3, the sequence is CASSHSGGREKLFF. The DNA sequence is as follows: TGTGCCAGCAGCCACAGCGGGGGGCGGGAAAAACTGTTTTTT. The sequence is built from TRBV7-2 and TRBJ1-4; TRBD1 might be the D gene, on 6 matching bases. CDR1 and CDR2, looked up from the germline V gene, are SGHTA and FQGNSA. V drops 5 bases and J drops 8 bases, leaving 15 bases in between. The CDR3 measures 14 amino acids from cysteine to phenylalanine. Of all the DNA, just the CDR3 is kept, 42 bases in frame from base 1.